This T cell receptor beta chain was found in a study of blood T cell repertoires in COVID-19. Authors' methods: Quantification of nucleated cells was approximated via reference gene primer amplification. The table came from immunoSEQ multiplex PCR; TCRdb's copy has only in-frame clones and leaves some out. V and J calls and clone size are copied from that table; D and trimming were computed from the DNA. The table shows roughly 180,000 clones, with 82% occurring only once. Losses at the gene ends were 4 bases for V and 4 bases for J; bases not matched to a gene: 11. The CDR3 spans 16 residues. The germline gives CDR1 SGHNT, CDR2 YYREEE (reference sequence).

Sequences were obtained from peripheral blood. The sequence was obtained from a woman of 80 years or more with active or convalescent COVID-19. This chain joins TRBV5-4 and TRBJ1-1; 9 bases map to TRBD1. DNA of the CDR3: TGTGCCAGCAGCATAACAGGGGGCGGCAGGACCACTGAAGCTTTCTTT. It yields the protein CASSITGGGRTTEAFF.